This T cell receptor (beta chain) appears in the sequencing data of a study of T cells after yellow fever vaccination. This clonotype turned up a few times. Germline CDR1 is SGDLS and CDR2 is YYNGEE. CDR3 length: 14 amino acids. Trimming cost V 6 bases and J 2 bases, with 13 bases left between them. TCRdb fed the 5' RACE reads into MiXCR, producing one record per CDR3 protein. The repertoire holds about 320,000 distinct CDR3 sequences, approximately 7% seen once, with 15% to 20% in the top ten. The rearrangement links TRBV9 to TRBJ2-3, with no clear D. The sample in question was PBMCs, obtained about 49 days after the first yellow fever vaccination. The TCR sequence derives from a man aged 18 to 35 who received the YFV17D yellow fever vaccine. The CDR3 DNA sequence: TGTGCCAGCAACATAGGGCTGGACACAGATACGCAGTATTTT. Its translation is CASNIGLDTDTQYF.